These 18 T cell receptor beta chains came from one sample sequenced in a study of beta chain features in type 1 diabetes. Reverse transcribing all isolated RNA meant expressed TCRB transcripts were sequenced. TCRdb keeps only in-frame clones here, not all; method: immunoSEQ multiplex PCR. The sample lists 400,000 to 600,000 clones, approximately 30% occurring once. The specimen was naive CD4+ T cells from blood. These TCRs come from a man aged 18-30 years in good health.

The V call is TRBV30, the J call TRBJ2-7; D is unclear. Germline loops: CDR1 GTSNPN, CDR2 SVGIG (reference sequence). Trimming cost V 2 bases and J 2 bases, with 10 bases left between them. The length of the CDR3 is 13 residues. The CDR3 sequence: CAWSRRTTYEQYF. The CDR3 DNA reads as TGTGCCTGGAGTCGGCGGACCACCTACGAGCAGTACTTC.

This clone was counted only a few times. The chain is built from TRBV9 and TRBJ2-7; D is perhaps TRBD2 (6 bases). This CDR3 spans 14 amino acids. Germline values: CDR1 SGDLS, CDR2 YYNGEE. The V and J ends lost 4 bases and 0 bases respectively, with 11 bases between them. The CDR3 loop reads CASSPAGSSYEQYF. The DNA of the CDR3 is TGTGCCAGCAGCCCGGCCGGGAGCTCCTACGAGCAGTACTTC.

V is TRBV27 and J is TRBJ1-4; TRBD1 matches 8 bases. The CDR3 has 14 amino acids. V shed 4 bases and J 7 bases; nucleotides not matched to a gene: 5. CDR1 is MNHEY and CDR2 is SMNVEV in the germline V gene (reference sequence). The CDR3 region has the DNA TGTGCCAGCAGTTCCAGGGGGCTAAGTGAAAAACTGTTTTTT. Translation: CASSSRGLSEKLFF.

Comments on this clone: Distinct nucleotide sequences in the sample also encode this CDR3. The CDR3 nucleotides are TGTGCCAGCAGGAGGGCAGATACGCAGTATTTT. This gives the protein CASRRADTQYF. V gene TRBV6-5 combines with J gene TRBJ2-3; the D gene is possibly TRBD2 (5 bases). The CDR3 runs to 11 residues. The V end lost 6 bases, the J end lost 4 bases, and 5 bases lay between the germline ends. Germline CDR1 is MNHEY and CDR2 is SVGAGI.

The J gene is TRBJ1-2, the V gene TRBV25-1; 9 bases are a match to TRBD1. The CDR3 length is 16 residues. J was trimmed by 0 bases and V by 6 bases; bases with no gene match: 8. CDR1 and CDR2 from the germline V gene are MGHDK and SYGVNS. The CDR3 reads CASRRTGAIANYGYTF. In DNA form, the CDR3 reads TGTGCCAGCAGGCGGACAGGGGCCATAGCTAACTATGGCTACACCTTC.

This clone came up a few times. J is TRBJ2-6 and V is TRBV5-1; D is unclear. The CDR3 extends over 14 amino acids. Trimming stripped 5 bases from V and 1 base from J, with 7 bases between. Germline CDR1 is SGHRS and CDR2 is YFSETQ. The CDR3, as DNA: TGCGCCAGCAGGCCCGGTTCTGGGGCCAACGTCCTGACTTTC. It codes for CASRPGSGANVLTF.

The chain has TRBV10-3 and TRBJ1-2; 7 nucleotides agree with TRBD1. Trimming took 11 bases from V and 2 from J; bases not matched to a gene: 5. Germline values: CDR1 ENHRY, CDR2 SYGVKD. The CDR3 length is 12 residues. DNA of the CDR3: TGTGCCGCTAGGGGACAGAACTATGGCTACACCTTC. This sequence encodes CAARGQNYGYTF.

This chain links TRBV9 with TRBJ2-3; TRBD2 matches 10 bases. The germline CDR1 and CDR2 sequences are SGDLS and YYNGEE. V shed 0 bases, J shed 3 bases, and the junction held 7 bases outside the gene matches. This CDR3 region has 17 residues. CDR3 DNA sequence: TGTGCCAGCAGCGTAGGGGCTAGCGGGAGACTTACAGATACGCAGTATTTT. Translation: CASSVGASGRLTDTQYF.

In this sample, this clone turned up a few times. The gene calls are TRBV11-2 and TRBJ2-1; no definite D call. Between the trimmed V and J ends, which lost 2 bases and 8 bases, there was a span of 4 bases. This CDR3 has 11 amino acids. Germline values: CDR1 SGHAT, CDR2 FQNNGV. The CDR3: CASSLQHEQFF. In DNA, the CDR3 is TGTGCCAGCAGCTTACAGCATGAGCAGTTCTTC.

The J gene is TRBJ2-5, the V gene TRBV4-1; 8 nucleotides match TRBD2. The CDR3 has 15 residues. Germline assignment: CDR1 MGHRA and CDR2 YSYEKL. Losses at the gene ends were 5 bases for V and 0 bases for J; bases not matched to a gene: 5. CDR3 sequence: CASSVSGTYQETQYF. CDR3 in DNA: TGCGCCAGCAGCGTTAGCGGGACCTACCAAGAGACCCAGTACTTC.

This clone was counted a few times. V gene TRBV2 combines with J gene TRBJ2-3, with a tentative D call TRBD2 (5 bases). V was shortened by 3 bases and J by 8 bases, with 12 bases between the two germline ends. This CDR3 is built from 13 residues. Germline CDR1 and CDR2: SNHLY and FYNNEI. CDR3: CASSEAGLGTQYF. In nucleotides, the CDR3 is TGTGCCAGCAGTGAGGCGGGCCTCGGTACGCAGTATTTT. The full variable domain, rest sourced from reference TRBV2 and TRBJ2-3, is EPEVTQTPSHQVTQMGQEVILRCVPISNHLYFYWYRQILGQKVEFLVSFYNNEISEKSEIFDDQFSVERPDGSNFTLKIRSTKLEDSAMYFCASSEAGLGTQYFGPGTRLTVL.

This clone was counted a few times. Other DNA sequences in the sample encode the same CDR3. This chain links TRBV7-2 with TRBJ1-1; D gene unclear. The V and J ends lost 1 base and 1 base respectively, with 7 bases between them. CDR3 length: 14 residues. Germline CDR1 SGHTA, CDR2 FQGNSA. DNA of the CDR3: TGTGCCAGCAGCTTAGGAGGAGGGAACACTGAAGCTTTCTTT. The encoded protein is CASSLGGGNTEAFF.

This clone was counted a few times. Here the CDR3 DNA reads TGCAGCGTTGCAAGATCGCCAGGCGGCTCCTACAATGAGCAGTTCTTC. Amino acid sequence: CSVARSPGGSYNEQFF. The chain couples TRBV29-1 to TRBJ2-1; no clear D. The ends were cut back, 4 bases at V and 0 bases at J, with 16 bases in the middle. This CDR3 spans 16 amino acids. CDR1 and CDR2 from the germline V gene are SQVTM and ANQGSEA.

J is TRBJ1-5 and V is TRBV6-6; no firm D call. V was shortened by 6 bases and J by 7 bases, with 13 bases between the two germline ends. The CDR3 extends over 13 amino acids. Germline V lookup: CDR1 MNHNY, CDR2 SVGAGI (reference sequence). CDR3 in amino acids: CASSPDSGQPQHF. CDR3 sequence (DNA): TGTGCCAGCAGCCCAGACTCCGGCCAGCCCCAGCATTTT.

The chain is built from TRBV5-1 and TRBJ2-2; D not certain. The CDR3 spans 15 residues. With 2 bases removed from V and 3 bases from J, the gap between germline ends came to 11 bases. Germline V gene data show CDR1 as SGHRS and CDR2 as YFSETQ. The CDR3 coding sequence is TGCGCCAGCAGCTTCGGTTTCCCTGACACCGGGGAGCTGTTTTTT. Amino acid sequence: CASSFGFPDTGELFF.

The chain carries TRBV30 and TRBJ2-1; D is unresolved. The CDR3 runs 12 residues. Trimming shortened V by 2 bases and J by 4 bases, and 6 bases separated the two germline ends. Germline V CDR1 and CDR2: GTSNPN, SVGIG (reference sequence). CDR3 protein: CAWSYQYNEQFF. DNA for the CDR3: TGTGCCTGGAGTTATCAATACAATGAGCAGTTCTTC.

The V call is TRBV7-9, the J call TRBJ2-7, with TRBD2 identical over 9 bases. CDR1 and CDR2 (germline): SEHNR, FQNEAQ (reference sequence). Trimming cost V 2 bases and J 2 bases; bases outside gene matches: 4. The CDR3 has 15 amino acids. The CDR3, as DNA: TGTGCCAGCAGCTTAATACAGCGGGGGGCCTACGAGCAGTACTTC. Translating it yields CASSLIQRGAYEQYF.

V usage is TRBV29-1 and J usage is TRBJ2-1; 9 bases map to TRBD1. Unmatched junction bases numbered 7, after V lost 6 bases and J lost 7 bases. Germline V gene lookup returns CDR1 SQVTM and CDR2 ANQGSEA. The CDR3 length is 13 residues. CDR3 bases: TGCAGCGTCGGACAGGGGTCTCGAAATGAGCAGTTCTTC. Translated: CSVGQGSRNEQFF.